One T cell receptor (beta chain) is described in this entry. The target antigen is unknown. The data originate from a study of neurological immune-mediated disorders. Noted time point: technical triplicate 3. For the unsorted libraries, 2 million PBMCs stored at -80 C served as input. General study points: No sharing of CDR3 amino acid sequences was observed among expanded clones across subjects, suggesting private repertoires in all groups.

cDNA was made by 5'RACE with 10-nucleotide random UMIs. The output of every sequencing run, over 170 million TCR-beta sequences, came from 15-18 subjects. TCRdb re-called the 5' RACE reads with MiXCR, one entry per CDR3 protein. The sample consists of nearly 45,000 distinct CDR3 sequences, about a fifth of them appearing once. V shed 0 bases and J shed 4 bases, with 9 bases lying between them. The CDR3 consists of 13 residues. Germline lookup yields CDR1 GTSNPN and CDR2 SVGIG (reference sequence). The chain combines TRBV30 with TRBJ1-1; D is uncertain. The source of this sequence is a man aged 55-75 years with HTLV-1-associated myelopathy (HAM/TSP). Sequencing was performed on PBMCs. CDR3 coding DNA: TGTGCCTGGAGTGTCCGAAGGACCACTGAAGCTTTCTTT. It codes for CAWSVRRTTEAFF.